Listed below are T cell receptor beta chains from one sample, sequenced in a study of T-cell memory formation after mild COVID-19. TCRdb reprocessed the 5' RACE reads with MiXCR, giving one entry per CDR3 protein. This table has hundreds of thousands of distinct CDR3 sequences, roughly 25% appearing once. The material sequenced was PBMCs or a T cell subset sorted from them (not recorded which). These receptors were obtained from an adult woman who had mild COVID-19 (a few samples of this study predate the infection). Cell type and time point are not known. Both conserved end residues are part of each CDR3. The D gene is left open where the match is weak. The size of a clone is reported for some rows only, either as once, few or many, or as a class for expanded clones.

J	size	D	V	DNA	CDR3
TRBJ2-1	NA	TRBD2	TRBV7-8	TGTGCCAGCAGCCCCGGGACTAGCGAGCTCTCCTACAATGAGCAGTTCTTC	CASSPGTSELSYNEQFF
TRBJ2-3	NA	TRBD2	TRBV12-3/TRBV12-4	TGTGCCAGCAGTTTAAAGCTAGCGGGTACAGATACGCAGTATTTT	CASSLKLAGTDTQYF
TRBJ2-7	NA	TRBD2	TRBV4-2	TGTGCCAGCAGCCCCCTCACTAGCGGGGGCTCCTACGAGCAGTACTTC	CASSPLTSGGSYEQYF
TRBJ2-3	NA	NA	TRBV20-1	TGCAGTGCTAGAGATCTTTCCACAGATACGCAGTATTTT	CSARDLSTDTQYF
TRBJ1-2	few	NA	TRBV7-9	TGTGCCAGCAGCTTACCCACCCGGGAATGGTCTAACTATGGCTACACCTTC	CASSLPTREWSNYGYTF
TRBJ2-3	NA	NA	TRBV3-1	TGTGCCAGCAGCCGTCTTGCTAGAGCTATACCGGATGATACGCAGTATTTT	CASSRLARAIPDDTQYF
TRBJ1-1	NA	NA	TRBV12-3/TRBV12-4	TGTGCCAGCACCCCGGGGGGCCTTCGGAACACTGAAGCTTTCTTT	CASTPGGLRNTEAFF
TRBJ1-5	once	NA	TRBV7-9	TGTGCCAGCAGCTTAGATTTCCAACCGCCCCAGCATTTT	CASSLDFQPPQHF
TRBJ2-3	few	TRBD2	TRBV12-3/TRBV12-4	TGTGCCAGCACCTTGGGACTAGCGGGAGTGTCTACGCAGTATTTT	CASTLGLAGVSTQYF
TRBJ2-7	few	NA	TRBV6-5	TGTGCCAGCACCGACAGGTCACCTCCCTACGAGCAGTACTTC	CASTDRSPPYEQYF
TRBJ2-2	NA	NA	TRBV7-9	TGTGCCAGCAGCTTATCGCCGAGGTCCCCCGGGGAGCTGTTTTTT	CASSLSPRSPGELFF
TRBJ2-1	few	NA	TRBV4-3	TGCGCCAGCAGCCAAGATAGAGCGACTCGCGACAATGAGCAGTTCTTC	CASSQDRATRDNEQFF
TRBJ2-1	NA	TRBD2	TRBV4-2	TGTGCCAGCAGCCAAGCTAGCGGGAGCTACAATGAGCAGTTCTTC	CASSQASGSYNEQFF
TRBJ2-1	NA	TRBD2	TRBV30	TGTGCCTGGAGTACCTCGGGGGGCTCCTACAATGAGCAGTTCTTC	CAWSTSGGSYNEQFF
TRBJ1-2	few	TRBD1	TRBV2	TGTGCCAGCAGCGGGACAGGGAGGATCGATGGCTACACCTTC	CASSGTGRIDGYTF
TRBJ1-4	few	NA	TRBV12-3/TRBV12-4	TGTGCCAGCAGCCCCGCCGGACGGACAACTAATGAAAAACTGTTTTTT	CASSPAGRTTNEKLFF
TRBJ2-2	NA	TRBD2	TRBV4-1	TGCGCCAGCAGCCCAGTAGCGGGGGGAAACACCGGGGAGCTGTTTTTT	CASSPVAGGNTGELFF
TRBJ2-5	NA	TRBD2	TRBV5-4	TGTGCCAGCAGCTTCCTAGCGGGGGCCCCAGAAGAGACCCAGTACTTC	CASSFLAGAPEETQYF
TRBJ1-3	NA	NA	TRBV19	TGTGCCAGTAGTATAGGTCGTATACGGACAGCGAACTCTGGAAACACCATATATTTT	CASSIGRIRTANSGNTIYF
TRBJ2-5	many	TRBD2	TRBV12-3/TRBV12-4	TGTGCCAGCAGGAGGACCGTGGCGGGAGCTGGGGAGACCCAGTACTTC	CASRRTVAGAGETQYF
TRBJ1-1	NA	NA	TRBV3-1	TGTGCCAGCAGCCAAGATCGGGGGACTGAAGCTTTCTTT	CASSQDRGTEAFF
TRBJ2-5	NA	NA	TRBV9	TGTGCCAGCAGCGTAGAACCTACTCGAGAGACCCAGTACTTC	CASSVEPTRETQYF
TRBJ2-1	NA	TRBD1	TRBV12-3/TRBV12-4	TGTGCCAGCAGTCCGGGACAGGGATACCATGAGCAGTTCTTC	CASSPGQGYHEQFF
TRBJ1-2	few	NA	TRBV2	TGTGCCAGCAGACGACAGGTAGTAGTGCATGGCTACACCTTC	CASRRQVVVHGYTF
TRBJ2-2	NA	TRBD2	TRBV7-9	TGTGCCAGCAGCCCCGGCGGGGGAGCCGGGGAGCTGTTTTTT	CASSPGGGAGELFF
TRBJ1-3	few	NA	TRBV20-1	TGCAGTGCTACACCCGACACGGGACGTGGAAACACCATATATTTT	CSATPDTGRGNTIYF
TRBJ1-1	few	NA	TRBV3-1	TGTGCCAGCAGCCGGAGAGGGGGGGACACTGAAGCTTTCTTT	CASSRRGGDTEAFF
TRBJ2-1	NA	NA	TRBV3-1	TGTGCCAGCAGCCAAGATCTGGGGGTCGATGAGCAGTTCTTC	CASSQDLGVDEQFF
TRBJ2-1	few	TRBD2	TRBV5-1	TGCGCCAGCAGCTTGGGGGGTACTAGCGGGGCATCCTACAATGAGCAGTTCTTC	CASSLGGTSGASYNEQFF
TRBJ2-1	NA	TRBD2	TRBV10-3	TGTGCCATCAGCGGACTAGCGCTCACAAGCAATGAGCAGTTCTTC	CAISGLALTSNEQFF
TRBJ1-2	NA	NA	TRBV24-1	TGTGCCACCAGTGCAGGGGACTATGGCTACACCTTC	CATSAGDYGYTF
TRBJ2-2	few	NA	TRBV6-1	TGTGCCAGTAAAGCAGGGGTCACCTTTGTCACCGGGGAGCTGTTTTTT	CASKAGVTFVTGELFF
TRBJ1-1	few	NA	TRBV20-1	TGCAGTGCTAGGCAGGGGACCGTCACTGAAGCTTTCTTT	CSARQGTVTEAFF
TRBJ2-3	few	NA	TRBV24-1	TGTGCCACCAGGAACTCATTTGATCCCCAGTCAGATACGCAGTATTTT	CATRNSFDPQSDTQYF
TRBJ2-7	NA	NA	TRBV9	TGTGCCAGCAGCGTAGTTCTGGGGGCCGAGCAGTACTTC	CASSVVLGAEQYF
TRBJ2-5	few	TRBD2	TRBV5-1	TGCGCCAGCAGCCCGGAGCGGGGGGGGCCCGGTGAGACCCAGTACTTC	CASSPERGGPGETQYF
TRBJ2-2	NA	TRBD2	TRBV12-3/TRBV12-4	TGTGCCAGCGGCTCGGCGGGGGGCGCCGGGGAGCTGTTTTTT	CASGSAGGAGELFF
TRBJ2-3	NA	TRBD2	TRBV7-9	TGTGCCAGCAGCTGGGGTAGCGGGGGTCGCGCAGATACGCAGTATTTT	CASSWGSGGRADTQYF
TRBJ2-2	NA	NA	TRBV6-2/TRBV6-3	TGTGCCAGCAGACCCTGGGACTTCGGAACCGGGGAGCTGTTTTTT	CASRPWDFGTGELFF
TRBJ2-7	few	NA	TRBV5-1	TGCGCCAGCAGCTTGGATGGGGGATCCCCCTACGAGCAGTACTTC	CASSLDGGSPYEQYF
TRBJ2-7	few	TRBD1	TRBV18	TGTGCCAGCTCACCAGGGGAGGACAGGGGTCTGTACTTC	CASSPGEDRGLYF
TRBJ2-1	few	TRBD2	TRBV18	TGTGCCAGCTCACCAAGGCCCAGCGGGGGGGTAAATGAGCAGTTCTTC	CASSPRPSGGVNEQFF
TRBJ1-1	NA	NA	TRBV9	TGTGCCAGCAGCGGAGGTGAGGGGGGATGGAACACTGAAGCTTTCTTT	CASSGGEGGWNTEAFF
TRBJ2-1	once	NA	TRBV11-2	TGTGCCAGCAGGTCGACCGACTCGGAGCAGTTCTTC	CASRSTDSEQFF
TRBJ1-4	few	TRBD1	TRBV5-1	TGCGCCAGCAGCACCGGGACAGGGAATGAAAAACTGTTTTTT	CASSTGTGNEKLFF
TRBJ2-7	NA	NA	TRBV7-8	TGTGCCAGCAGCCCAACCGTCGGGCAGCGCGCCTACGAGCAGTACTTC	CASSPTVGQRAYEQYF
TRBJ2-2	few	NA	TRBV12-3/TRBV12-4	TGTGCCAGCAGTTTAAGGCAGTACACCGGGGAGCTGTTTTTT	CASSLRQYTGELFF
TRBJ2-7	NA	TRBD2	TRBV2	TGTGCCAGCAGCGCTCGGACTAGCGGGAGCTACGAGCAGTACTTC	CASSARTSGSYEQYF
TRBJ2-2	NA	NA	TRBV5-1	TGCGCCACCTCGACACGGGCCACCGGGGAGCTGTTTTTT	CATSTRATGELFF
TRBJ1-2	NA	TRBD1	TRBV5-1	TGCGCCAGCAGCTTGAAGCCCCCGGGACAGGGTTCACCTGGCGGCTACACCTTC	CASSLKPPGQGSPGGYTF
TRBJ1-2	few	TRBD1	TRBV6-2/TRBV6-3	TGTGCCAGCAGTTCGAGGCAGGGGGGCTTTGGCTACACCTTC	CASSSRQGGFGYTF
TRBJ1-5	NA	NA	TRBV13	TGTGCCAGCAGCTTAGGTGTAAAACGAGGCAATCAGCCCCAGCATTTT	CASSLGVKRGNQPQHF
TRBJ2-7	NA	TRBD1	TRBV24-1	TGTGCCCCCGGTGGCCCAGGCTTGGACAGGGGGGCCTACGAGCAGTACTTC	CAPGGPGLDRGAYEQYF
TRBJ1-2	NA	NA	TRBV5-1	TGCGCCAGCAGCTTCAACAGGGACACCCAAAACTATGGCTACACCTTC	CASSFNRDTQNYGYTF
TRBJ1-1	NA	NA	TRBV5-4	TGTGCCAGCAGCTCTGTTAAGGGAACTGAAGCTTTCTTT	CASSSVKGTEAFF